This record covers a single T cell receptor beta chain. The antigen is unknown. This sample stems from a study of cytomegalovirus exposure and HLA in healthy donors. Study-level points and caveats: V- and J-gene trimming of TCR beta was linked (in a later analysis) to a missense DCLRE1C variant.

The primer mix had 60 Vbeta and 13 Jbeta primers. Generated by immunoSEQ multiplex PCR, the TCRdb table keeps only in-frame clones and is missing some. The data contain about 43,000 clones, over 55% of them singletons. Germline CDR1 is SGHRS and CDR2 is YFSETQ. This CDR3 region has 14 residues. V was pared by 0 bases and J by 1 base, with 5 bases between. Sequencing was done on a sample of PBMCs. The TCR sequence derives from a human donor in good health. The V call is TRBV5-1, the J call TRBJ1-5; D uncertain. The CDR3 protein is CASSLGGSNQPQHF. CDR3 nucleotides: TGCGCCAGCAGCTTGGGAGGGAGCAATCAGCCCCAGCATTTT.